The following is a T cell receptor (beta chain) sequence with its context. This receptor's antigen is unknown. No quality values exist for individual bases; no much larger clone is one base distant. Using the immunoSEQ assay, TCRB CDR3 regions were amplified from roughly 2.2 micrograms of genomic DNA, or from all available DNA when less than that was on hand. Multiplex PCR used 60 forward primers for TCR V beta segments and 13 reverse primers for J beta segments. To estimate the number of reads per starting template, synthetic control templates were added to each sample at limiting dilution. The Illumina HiSeq System generated sequencing reads of 87 bp. Turning to the authors' computational methods: PCR and sequencing errors were removed by a nearest neighbor algorithm that merged closely related sequences. TCR overlap was defined as the percentage of unique tumor TCR beta sequences that were also found in the peripheral blood of the same patient. TCRdb carries this immuneACCESS record with in-frame sequences only. Its versions omit some clonotypes, under half of them owing to an unresolved V gene in the studies checked, with the rest unexplained. V, J and clone size were drawn from that table, and D and trimming were deduced from the DNA. For this sample the table gives more than 85,000 clones, of which 90% were detected only once. The top ten constitute approximately 3% of the sample.

Measured from the cysteine to the phenylalanine, the CDR3 is 15 residues long. Here the CDR3 DNA is all that survives: 45 bases in frame from base 1. V is pruned by 7 bases and J by 2 bases, leaving 5 bases of the junction without a gene match. The germline V gene sets CDR1 to MNHNS and CDR2 to SASEGT. What the time point label conveys for this sample: after dendritic cell vaccination, including at tumor progression/relapse. Patients were selected for having adequate residual fresh-frozen tumor tissue and more than two years of available survival data. None of the glioblastoma patients carried an isocitrate dehydrogenase mutation, although molecular status otherwise varied. PBMC were collected before vaccination, two weeks after the third vaccination, and at tumor progression when it occurred. Genomic DNA was extracted with the Qiagen DNeasy Blood extraction Kit. The sample belongs to a study of glioma-infiltrating T cells after dendritic cell vaccination listed by TCRdb under 2016. Describing the broader study: Of the approximately 15 glioblastoma patients in the cohort, all drawn from Phase I and II dendritic cell vaccination trials, 9 were newly diagnosed and 6 had recurrent disease. Between the early 2000s and the early 2010s, patients were given autologous tumor lysate-pulsed dendritic cell vaccination. To make the vaccine, monocyte-derived dendritic cells were cultured for seven to eight days with IL-4 and GM-CSF and then pulsed overnight with autologous tumor lysate. Each patient got three intradermal injections of the dendritic cell vaccine, spaced at biweekly intervals, in the arm below the axilla. In glioblastoma patients vaccinated with dendritic cells, deep sequencing of TCR beta CDR3 regions served to measure tumor-infiltrating lymphocyte content and to compare repertoires between tumor and blood. TCR sequencing metrics, including TIL content and tumor-blood repertoire overlap, were correlated with survival after dendritic cell vaccination. What the study reported, not specific to this receptor: No direct relationship between TCR clonality and survival was found, suggesting that a diverse polyclonal response may matter. The three-group TCR overlap response model was characterized as speculative, and prospective validation of the model was stated to be required. The cohort was small and heterogeneous, with few patients having full blood and tumor sets and even fewer initial-recurrent tumor pairs. Longer time to progression and overall survival after dendritic cell vaccination were predicted by higher estimated pretreatment TIL content.

The sample in question was blood, obtained after dendritic cell vaccination. The chain uses TRBV6-1 and TRBJ2-6; 7 junctional bases match TRBD2. This TCR came from a human donor with glioblastoma. The CDR3 region has the sequence CASIRGGAGANVLTF. The sequenced DNA is TGTGCCAGCATCCGGGGAGGGGCTGGGGCCAACGTCCTGACTTTC.